The T cell receptor (beta chain) described here comes from a study of T-cell memory formation after mild COVID-19. Study at large: Clusters of TCRs were largely donor specific. Study-level points and caveats: Researchers report contracting CD4+ clones mostly in CM and EM, with CD8+ clones in EMRA. Within pre-infection memory, some responding clones were found, suggesting cross-reactive memory joined.

With respect to this clonotype: The antigen is not known.

Each CDR3 protein is one row after TCRdb ran MiXCR on the 5' RACE reads. The table records approximately 110,000 distinct CDR3 sequences, 22% of them present only once. Deletions cut 2 bases from V and 4 bases from J, with 11 bases between. This CDR3 has 13 amino acids. Germline-derived CDR1 and CDR2 are DFQATT and SNEGSKA (reference sequence). This clonotype was obtained from a young man who had mild COVID-19 (a few samples of this study predate the infection). Cell type and time point are not known. Input material: PBMCs or a T cell subset sorted from them (not recorded which). This chain joins TRBV20-1 and TRBJ1-2; maybe TRBD1 (5 bases). The CDR3 DNA is TGCAGTGCTAGACGGACTGGGACCTATGGCTACACCTTC. Encoded protein: CSARRTGTYGYTF.